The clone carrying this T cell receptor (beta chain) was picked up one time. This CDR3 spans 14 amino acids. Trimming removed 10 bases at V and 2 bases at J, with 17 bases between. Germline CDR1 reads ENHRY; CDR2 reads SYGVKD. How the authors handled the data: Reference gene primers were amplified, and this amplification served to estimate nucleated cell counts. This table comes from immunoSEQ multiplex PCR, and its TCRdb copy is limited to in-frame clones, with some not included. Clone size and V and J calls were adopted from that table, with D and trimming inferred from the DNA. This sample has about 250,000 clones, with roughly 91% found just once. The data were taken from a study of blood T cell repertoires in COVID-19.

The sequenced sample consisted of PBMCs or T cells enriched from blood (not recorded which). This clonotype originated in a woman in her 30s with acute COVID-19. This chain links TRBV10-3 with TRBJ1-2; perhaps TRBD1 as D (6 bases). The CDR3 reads CATRGALSNYGYTF. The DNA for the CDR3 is TGTGCCACACGGGGGGCCCTCAGCAACTATGGCTACACCTTC.